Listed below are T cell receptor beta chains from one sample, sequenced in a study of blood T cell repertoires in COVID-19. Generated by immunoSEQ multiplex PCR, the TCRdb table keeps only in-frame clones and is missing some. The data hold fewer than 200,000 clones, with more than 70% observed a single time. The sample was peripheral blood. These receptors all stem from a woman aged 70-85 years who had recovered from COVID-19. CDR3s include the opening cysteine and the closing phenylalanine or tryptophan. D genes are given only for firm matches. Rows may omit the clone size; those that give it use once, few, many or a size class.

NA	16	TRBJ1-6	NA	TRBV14	CASSQDLRPGGSPLHF	TGTGCCAGCAGCCAGGACTTAAGACCGGGGGGTTCACCCCTCCACTTT
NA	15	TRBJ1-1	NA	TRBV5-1	CASSLTYEGTWTAFF	TGCGCCAGCAGCTTGACGTATGAGGGAACTTGGACGGCTTTCTTT
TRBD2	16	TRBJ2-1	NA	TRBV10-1	CASSDGLAGGRPEQFF	TGCGCCAGCAGTGATGGGCTGGCGGGGGGCCGACCGGAGCAGTTCTTC
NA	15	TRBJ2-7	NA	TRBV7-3	CASSPQGTVAYEQYF	TGTGCCAGCAGCCCCCAGGGGACGGTGGCCTACGAGCAGTACTTC
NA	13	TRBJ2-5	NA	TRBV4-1	CASSGLALETQYF	TGCGCCAGCAGTGGATTAGCTTTGGAGACCCAGTACTTC
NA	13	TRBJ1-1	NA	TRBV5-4	CASSLWAGAEAFF	TGTGCCAGCAGCTTGTGGGCAGGGGCTGAAGCTTTCTTT
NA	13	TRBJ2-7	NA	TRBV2	CASTRTGSHEQYF	TGTGCCAGCACCCGAACGGGGTCCCACGAGCAGTACTTC
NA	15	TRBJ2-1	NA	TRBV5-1	CASSLRLADYNEQFF	TGCGCCAGCAGCTTGCGTTTAGCGGACTACAATGAGCAGTTCTTC
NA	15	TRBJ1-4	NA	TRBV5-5	CASSWGHSLGEKLFF	TGTGCCAGCAGCTGGGGACATTCGTTGGGTGAAAAACTGTTTTTT
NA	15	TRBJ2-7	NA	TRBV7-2	CASSLGGRALYEQYF	TGTGCCAGCAGCTTAGGTGGGCGGGCCCTCTACGAGCAGTACTTC
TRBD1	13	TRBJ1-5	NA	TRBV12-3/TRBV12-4	CASSFDRGQPQHF	TGTGCCAGCAGTTTCGACAGGGGACAGCCCCAGCATTTT
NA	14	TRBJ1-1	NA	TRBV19	CASSRAGVGTEAFF	TGTGCCAGTAGTAGGGCAGGGGTCGGCACTGAAGCTTTCTTT
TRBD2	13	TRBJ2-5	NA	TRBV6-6	CASGGGRQETQYF	TGTGCCAGCGGCGGGGGGAGACAAGAGACCCAGTACTTC
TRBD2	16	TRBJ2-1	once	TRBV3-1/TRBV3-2	CASSQPGLAPSNEQFF	TGTGCCAGCAGCCAACCGGGACTAGCGCCGAGCAATGAGCAGTTCTTC
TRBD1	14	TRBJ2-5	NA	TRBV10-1	CASGPDRGLETQYF	TGCGCCAGCGGTCCCGACAGGGGGCTGGAGACCCAGTACTTC
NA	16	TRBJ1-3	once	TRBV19	CASSIPTGSSGNTIYF	TGTGCCAGTAGTATCCCGACTGGAAGCTCTGGAAACACCATATATTTT
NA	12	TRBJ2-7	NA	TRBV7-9	CASSWLGPEQYF	TGTGCCAGCAGCTGGCTGGGCCCCGAGCAGTACTTC
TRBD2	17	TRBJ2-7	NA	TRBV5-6	CASSRGPTSGGAGEQYF	TGTGCCAGCAGCCGGGGACCGACTAGCGGGGGGGCAGGCGAGCAGTACTTC
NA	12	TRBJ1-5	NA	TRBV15	CATSSQAQPQHF	TGTGCCACCAGCTCCCAGGCTCAGCCCCAGCATTTT
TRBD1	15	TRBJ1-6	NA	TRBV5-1	CASSLGTGGAWPLHF	TGCGCCAGCAGCTTGGGGACAGGGGGCGCGTGGCCCCTCCACTTT
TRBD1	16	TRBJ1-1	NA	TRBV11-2	CASSLLGDSPGTEAFF	TGTGCCAGCAGCTTGCTGGGGGACAGCCCCGGAACTGAAGCTTTCTTT
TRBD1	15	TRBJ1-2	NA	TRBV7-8	CASSPSGTGGGGYTF	TGTGCCAGCAGCCCATCCGGGACAGGGGGCGGGGGCTACACCTTC
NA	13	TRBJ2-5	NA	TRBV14	CASSRVDQETQYF	TGTGCCAGCAGCCGAGTGGACCAAGAGACCCAGTACTTC
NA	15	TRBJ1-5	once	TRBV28	CASSLGGVSNQPQHF	TGTGCCAGCAGTTTAGGGGGGGTTAGCAATCAGCCCCAGCATTTT